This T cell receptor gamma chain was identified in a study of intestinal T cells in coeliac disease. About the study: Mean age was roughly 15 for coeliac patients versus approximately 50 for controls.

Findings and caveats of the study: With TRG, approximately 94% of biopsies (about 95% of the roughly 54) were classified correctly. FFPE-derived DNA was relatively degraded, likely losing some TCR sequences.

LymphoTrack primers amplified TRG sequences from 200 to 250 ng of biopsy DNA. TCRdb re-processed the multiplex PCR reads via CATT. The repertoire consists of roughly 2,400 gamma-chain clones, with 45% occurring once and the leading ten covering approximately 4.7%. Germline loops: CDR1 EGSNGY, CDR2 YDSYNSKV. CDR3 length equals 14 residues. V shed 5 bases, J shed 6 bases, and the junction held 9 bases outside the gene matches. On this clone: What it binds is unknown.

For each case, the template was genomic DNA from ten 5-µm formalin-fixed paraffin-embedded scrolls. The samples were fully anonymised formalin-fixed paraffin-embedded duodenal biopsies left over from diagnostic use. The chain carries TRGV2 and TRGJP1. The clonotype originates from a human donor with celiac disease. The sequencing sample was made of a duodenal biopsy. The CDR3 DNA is TGTGCCACCTGGGCCTGGGGTGCTGGTTGGTTCAAGATATTT. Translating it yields CATWAWGAGWFKIF.